These 28 T cell receptor beta chains were sequenced from one sample in a study of blood T cell repertoires in COVID-19. Measured with immunoSEQ multiplex PCR; TCRdb has only the in-frame clones, and not every one. The data hold 45,000 to 55,000 clones, with 84% observed a single time. Sequencing was performed on peripheral blood. Source of these receptors: a man over 45 with acute or convalescent COVID-19.

The chain uses TRBV27 and TRBJ1-5, with 7 bases lining up with TRBD1. The CDR3 is made up of 13 amino acids. Germline V gives CDR1 MNHEY, CDR2 SMNVEV (reference sequence). The V and J ends lost 7 bases and 5 bases, in that order; junction bases with no gene match: 5. CDR3 sequence: CASKGAYDQPQHF. In DNA form, the CDR3 reads TGTGCCAGCAAGGGGGCTTACGATCAGCCCCAGCATTTT.

The chain is built from TRBV6-5 and TRBJ1-2, with 8 bases aligning to TRBD1. There are 15 residues in the CDR3. Germline values: CDR1 MNHEY, CDR2 SVGAGI. J gave up 4 bases and V 6 bases, and 10 bases lay outside the gene matches. DNA for the CDR3: TGTGCCAGCAGAGGACAGGGACAGGTAGTCTATGGCTACACCTTC. It encodes CASRGQGQVVYGYTF.

This chain links TRBV6-2 or TRBV6-3 with TRBJ2-7, with 7 bases lining up with TRBD1. The CDR3 consists of 16 residues. Unmatched junction bases numbered 12, after V lost 5 bases and J lost 2 bases. Germline CDR1 MNHEY, CDR2 SVGEGT. The CDR3 loop is CASSPHLQGNPYEQYF. CDR3 nucleotides: TGTGCCAGCAGTCCCCATCTACAGGGGAACCCCTACGAGCAGTACTTC.

The genes are TRBV12-5 and TRBJ2-7; D perhaps matches TRBD2 (6 bases). Germline-derived CDR1 and CDR2 are LGHNT and FRNRAP. This CDR3 has 15 residues. Trimming pared 2 bases from V and 6 bases from J, leaving 17 bases between. The CDR3 sequence: CASGLSVGGIIEQYF. CDR3 nucleotide sequence: TGTGCTAGTGGTTTGTCCGTCGGGGGTATTATCGAGCAGTACTTC.

The genes are TRBV2 and TRBJ2-5; TRBD1 matches 8 bases. Germline V CDR1 and CDR2: SNHLY, FYNNEI. The CDR3 totals 14 residues. Germline trimming cut 6 bases from V and 5 bases from J; bases unmatched to any gene: 8. CDR3 sequence: CASRAGGTGETQYF. The CDR3 bases are TGTGCCAGCAGAGCAGGGGGCACGGGGGAGACCCAGTACTTC. Full variable domain (outside the CDR3, taken from reference TRBV2 and TRBJ2-5): EPEVTQTPSHQVTQMGQEVILRCVPISNHLYFYWYRQILGQKVEFLVSFYNNEISEKSEIFDDQFSVERPDGSNFTLKIRSTKLEDSAMYFCASRAGGTGETQYFGPGTRLLVL.

The chain employs TRBV4-2 and TRBJ2-3; TRBD1 matches 7 bases. J was trimmed by 3 bases and V by 0 bases; bases with no gene match: 6. Germline CDR1 reads LGHNA; CDR2 reads YNFKEQ. The CDR3 runs to 16 residues. This CDR3 is CASSQEDRVETDTQYF. Written as DNA, the CDR3 is TGTGCCAGCAGCCAAGAAGACAGGGTAGAGACAGATACGCAGTATTTT.

The chain is built from TRBV2 and TRBJ2-1, with 11 bases matching TRBD2. CDR3 length: 17 residues. Per the germline V gene, CDR1 is SNHLY and CDR2 is FYNNEI. Trimming removed 6 bases from V and 0 bases from J; junction bases left unmatched: 7. In nucleotides, the CDR3 is TGTGCCAGCAGCAGAGGGACTAGCGGACTCTCCTACAATGAGCAGTTCTTC. This encodes CASSRGTSGLSYNEQFF.

The CDR3 protein is CASSPREGLVHYEQYF. DNA for the CDR3: TGTGCCAGCAGCCCCAGAGAGGGACTAGTTCACTACGAGCAGTACTTC. This chain uses TRBV4-2 with TRBJ2-7; 8 nucleotides line up with TRBD2. CDR1 and CDR2 from the germline V gene are LGHNA and YNFKEQ. V lost 4 bases to trimming and J lost 3 bases; unmatched junction nucleotides: 11. The CDR3 totals 16 residues.

The rearrangement uses TRBV29-1 and TRBJ2-3; D unclear. Germline CDR1 and CDR2: SQVTM and ANQGSEA. V was shortened by 5 bases and J by 1 base, with 7 bases between the two germline ends. This CDR3 is built from 12 residues. CDR3 sequence: CSVHTGTDTQYF. DNA for the CDR3: TGCAGCGTTCATACAGGCACAGATACGCAGTATTTT.

In nucleotides, the CDR3 is TGTGCCAGTAACTTAGGGACAGATAGCAATCAGCCCCAGCATTTT. Protein sequence: CASNLGTDSNQPQHF. The chain joins TRBV19 to TRBJ1-5, with TRBD1 matching 7 bases. CDR1 is LNHDA, CDR2 SQIVND, per germline (reference sequence). CDR3 length: 15 amino acids. V shed 7 bases, J shed 0 bases, and the junction held 6 bases outside the gene matches.

This rearrangement joins TRBV6-2 or TRBV6-3 to TRBJ2-4; 8 positions agree with TRBD1. This CDR3 comprises 14 residues. Germline CDR1 and CDR2: MNHEY and SVGEGT. The V gene end was trimmed by 6 bases and the J gene end by 5 bases; junction bases not matched to a gene: 6. Here the CDR3 reads CASSLTGAQNIQYF. Here the CDR3 DNA reads TGTGCCAGCAGCTTGACAGGGGCACAAAACATTCAGTACTTC.

V is TRBV9 and J is TRBJ2-5; weak D call: TRBD2 (5 bases). The CDR3 runs 15 residues. The V gene's germline CDR1 is SGDLS and CDR2 YYNGEE. The V gene lost 0 bases and the J gene lost 5 bases, with 14 bases spanning the gap. CDR3 coding DNA: TGTGCCAGCAGCGTAGGGGAGAGAGGGAAGGAGACCCAGTACTTC. Translation gives CASSVGERGKETQYF.

Here the CDR3 DNA reads TGTGCCAGTACTCTCCGTGAACAGGGGGCAAAGAATTCACCCCTCCACTTT. Protein product: CASTLREQGAKNSPLHF. The chain joins TRBV19 to TRBJ1-6, with TRBD1 matching over 9 bases. This CDR3 is 17 amino acids long. CDR1 and CDR2 from the germline V gene are LNHDA and SQIVND (reference sequence). J gave up 7 bases and V 7 bases, and 14 bases lay outside the gene matches.

This chain connects TRBV15 to TRBJ1-3; 8 bases agree with TRBD1. The CDR3 totals 14 residues. Germline V gene data show CDR1 as LNHNV and CDR2 as YYDKDF (reference sequence). The V gene end was trimmed by 3 bases and the J gene end by 4 bases; junction bases not matched to a gene: 2. The CDR3 reads CATSSRTGGNTIYF. DNA for the CDR3: TGTGCCACCAGCAGCCGGACAGGGGGAAACACCATATATTTT.

The chain employs TRBV13 and TRBJ2-7, with D possibly TRBD1 on 5 matching bases. There are 14 residues in the CDR3. Trimming took off 6 bases at V and 1 base at J, with 13 bases between the two ends. Germline assignment: CDR1 PRHDT and CDR2 FYEKMQ (reference sequence). The CDR3 region is CASRKTAASYEQYF. As DNA, the CDR3 is TGTGCCAGCAGAAAGACAGCAGCTTCCTACGAGCAGTACTTC.

The chain has TRBV11-2 and TRBJ1-3; TRBD1 matches 7 bases. The CDR3 has 16 residues. V lost 4 bases to trimming and J lost 4 bases; unmatched junction nucleotides: 10. Germline CDR1 SGHAT, CDR2 FQNNGV. The CDR3 protein is CASSWTHRGGGNTIYF. CDR3 bases: TGTGCCAGCAGCTGGACACACAGGGGTGGAGGAAACACCATATATTTT.

This clone has more than one count but fewer than ten. V usage is TRBV10-2 and J usage is TRBJ2-2, with 10 bases fitting TRBD2. The CDR3 runs to 16 residues. V shed 8 bases and J 8 bases; nucleotides not matched to a gene: 14. Germline lookup yields CDR1 WSHSY and CDR2 SAAADI. CDR3: CASEDPLAGIMGELFF. The CDR3, as DNA: TGCGCCAGCGAAGACCCACTAGCGGGAATTATGGGGGAGCTGTTTTTT.

The chain couples TRBV6-2 or TRBV6-3 to TRBJ1-2, with 7 bases that match TRBD1. J lost 1 base, V lost 6 bases, and 8 bases had no gene match. The germline V gene encodes CDR1 MNHEY and CDR2 SVGEGT. This CDR3 is built from 15 residues. The CDR3 DNA follows: TGTGCCAGCAGCAGACAGGACAGGCTTAACTATGGCTACACCTTC. Amino acid sequence: CASSRQDRLNYGYTF.

This clone was counted a single time. J is TRBJ2-1 and V is TRBV11-3, with D perhaps matching TRBD2 (6 bases). This CDR3 has 11 amino acids. Germline assignment: CDR1 SGHNT and CDR2 YENEEA. V gave up 4 bases and J gave up 10 bases, with 8 bases separating them. In nucleotides, the CDR3 is TGTGCCAGCAGCTCAGGACTAGAGCAGTTCTTC. Protein product: CASSSGLEQFF.

The V and J genes are TRBV5-5 and TRBJ2-2; no clear D. V lost 0 bases to trimming and J lost 0 bases, with 3 bases between them. The CDR3 spans 14 residues. The germline V gene encodes CDR1 SGHKS and CDR2 YYEKEE (reference sequence). The CDR3 sequence is CASSLASNTGELFF. The DNA of the CDR3 is TGTGCCAGCAGCTTGGCCTCGAACACCGGGGAGCTGTTTTTT. The full variable domain, with the rest looked up from reference TRBV5-5 and TRBJ2-2, is DAGVTQSPTHLIKTRGQQVTLRCSPISGHKSVSWYQQVLGQGPQFIFQYYEKEERGRGNFPDRFSARQFPNYSSELNVNALLLGDSALYLCASSLASNTGELFFGEGSRLTVL.

The chain has TRBV10-1 and TRBJ1-3; D ambiguous. The CDR3 is 13 residues long. Germline V lookup: CDR1 WNHNN, CDR2 SYGVQD (reference sequence). The V and J ends lost 5 bases and 0 bases respectively, with 5 bases between them. This chain's CDR3 is CASSPGSGNTIYF. The CDR3 bases are TGCGCCAGCAGTCCAGGCTCTGGAAACACCATATATTTT.

V is TRBV6-5 and J is TRBJ1-5; TRBD1 matches 8 bases. Germline V gene data show CDR1 as MNHEY and CDR2 as SVGAGI. This CDR3 has 15 residues. Trimming took 7 bases from V and 0 from J; bases not matched to a gene: 5. The CDR3 loop reads CASMRTGPSNQPQHF. In nucleotides, the CDR3 is TGTGCCAGCATGAGGACAGGGCCTAGCAATCAGCCCCAGCATTTT.

This sequence joins TRBV6-5 and TRBJ2-3; possibly TRBD1 for D (6 bases). The length of the CDR3 is 15 residues. Germline V lookup: CDR1 MNHEY, CDR2 SVGAGI. V shed 4 bases and J shed 0 bases, with 11 bases lying between them. The CDR3 reads CASSSTDRSTDTQYF. The CDR3 coding sequence is TGTGCCAGCAGTTCCACCGACAGGAGCACAGATACGCAGTATTTT.

This clone was seen more than once but under ten times. This chain joins TRBV7-2 and TRBJ2-7; D possibly corresponds to TRBD1 (5 bases). Germline values: CDR1 SGHTA, CDR2 FQGNSA. Trimming took off 1 base at V and 4 bases at J, with 14 bases between the two ends. The CDR3 contains 15 residues. CDR3 loop: CASSLVGQGVYEQYF. In DNA, the CDR3 is TGTGCCAGCAGCTTAGTGGGGCAAGGGGTTTACGAGCAGTACTTC.

The chain is built from TRBV6-2 or TRBV6-3 and TRBJ2-7; TRBD2 matches 7 bases. The CDR3 has 13 amino acids. Germline trimming cut 5 bases from V and 4 bases from J; bases unmatched to any gene: 5. Germline V gives CDR1 MNHEY, CDR2 SVGEGT. The CDR3 DNA sequence: TGTGCCAGCAGTAAGCGGGACTTGTACGAGCAGTACTTC. Residues: CASSKRDLYEQYF.

The chain joins TRBV30 to TRBJ1-5; D is perhaps TRBD1 (6 bases). V lost 5 bases to trimming and J lost 4 bases, with 12 bases between them. The CDR3 extends over 13 amino acids. CDR1 GTSNPN and CDR2 SVGIG come from the germline V gene (reference sequence). The CDR3 protein is CAWGVQGNQPQHF. The DNA of the CDR3 is TGTGCCTGGGGCGTACAGGGAAATCAGCCCCAGCATTTT.

The V gene is TRBV19, the J gene TRBJ2-1; 7 bases are shared with TRBD2. Germline CDR1 is LNHDA and CDR2 is SQIVND (reference sequence). CDR3 length equals 16 residues. Trimming took 4 bases from V and 8 from J; bases not matched to a gene: 14. CDR3 DNA sequence: TGTGCCAGTAGTACGGAACAGAGGGACTACCTTTATGAGCAGTTCTTC. Encoded protein: CASSTEQRDYLYEQFF. Filled out from reference TRBV19 and TRBJ2-1, the complete variable domain reads DGGITQSPKYLFRKEGQNVTLSCEQNLNHDAMYWYRQDPGQGLRLIYYSQIVNDFQKGDIAEGYSVSREKKESFPLTVTSAQKNPTAFYLCASSTEQRDYLYEQFFGPGTRLTVL.

This rearrangement joins TRBV4-3 to TRBJ1-1; D gene uncertain. The germline V gene has CDR1 LGHNA and CDR2 YSLEER. The ends were cut back, 0 bases at V and 2 bases at J, with 10 bases in the middle. The CDR3 spans 15 residues. CDR3 DNA sequence: TGCGCCAGCAGCCAAGACATTGGACTCAACACTGAAGCTTTCTTT. It yields the protein CASSQDIGLNTEAFF.